The next 7 T cell receptor beta chains were all read from a single sample in a study of OX40 agonist ivuxolimab in advanced cancers. The protocol was immunoSEQ multiplex PCR, while the TCRdb copy is restricted to in-frame clones and leaves out a portion. The profile shows about 79,000 clones, 86% of them singletons. The sample consisted of CD4+ or CD8+ T cells sorted from blood, taken in a trial of the OX40 agonist ivuxolimab. The receptors shown here come from an adult with an advanced solid tumor such as melanoma, head and neck, liver or kidney cancer.

The rearrangement links TRBV5-4 to TRBJ1-2, with D perhaps TRBD1 (6 bases). Trimming took 4 bases from V and 8 from J, leaving 12 bases between them. The length of the CDR3 is 12 residues. Germline CDR1 reads SGHNT; CDR2 reads YYREEE (reference sequence). As DNA, the CDR3 is TGTGCCAGCAGCCGGGGGCCAGGGGGCTACACCTTC. Translation gives CASSRGPGGYTF.

This clone occurred a few times. The V call is TRBV15, the J call TRBJ2-3; D unclear. Trimming took off 1 base at V and 2 bases at J, with 10 bases between the two ends. The CDR3 is 15 residues long. Germline values: CDR1 LNHNV, CDR2 YYDKDF (reference sequence). This CDR3 is CATSRAQESTDTQYF. DNA for the CDR3: TGTGCCACCAGCAGAGCTCAGGAATCCACAGATACGCAGTATTTT.

A single count supports this clone. This chain joins TRBV10-3 and TRBJ2-4; 8 bases are a match to TRBD1. This CDR3 spans 14 amino acids. CDR1 and CDR2 (germline): ENHRY, SYGVKD. V was pared by 0 bases and J by 9 bases, with 4 bases of the junction left unmatched. The CDR3 loop is CAISESTGVGIQYF. The CDR3 nucleotides read TGTGCCATCAGTGAGTCGACAGGGGTGGGCATTCAGTACTTC.

The chain links TRBV30 to TRBJ1-1, with D perhaps matching TRBD1 (5 bases). This CDR3 has 13 residues. The germline V and J ends were trimmed by 0 bases and 3 bases, with 8 bases remaining between them. Germline V lookup: CDR1 GTSNPN, CDR2 SVGIG (reference sequence). CDR3 region: CAWSVLGDTEAFF. DNA of the CDR3: TGTGCCTGGAGTGTGTTGGGGGACACTGAAGCTTTCTTT.

This CDR3 reads CASSLGTGTSAKETQYF. The CDR3 nucleotides are TGCGCCAGCAGCTTGGGGACCGGGACTAGCGCCAAAGAGACCCAGTACTTC. V usage is TRBV5-1 and J usage is TRBJ2-5, with TRBD2 identical over 10 bases. The J segment lost 3 bases and the V segment lost 0 bases, leaving 8 bases of the junction unmatched. The CDR3 has 17 residues. Germline-derived CDR1 and CDR2 are SGHRS and YFSETQ.

CDR3: CASSLGFPSGGRTYQETQYF. As DNA, the CDR3 is TGTGCCAGCAGCTTAGGGTTCCCTAGCGGGGGTCGAACGTACCAAGAGACCCAGTACTTC. This chain uses TRBV11-3 with TRBJ2-5; 10 bases map to TRBD2. The germline V gene encodes CDR1 SGHNT and CDR2 YENEEA. This CDR3 spans 20 amino acids. V shed 1 base and J 0 bases; nucleotides not matched to a gene: 14.

This clone showed up just a few times. This sequence joins TRBV15 and TRBJ1-1; D is possibly TRBD1 (6 bases). In germline, CDR1 is LNHNV, CDR2 YYDKDF (reference sequence). V was shortened by 0 bases and J by 11 bases, with 16 bases between the two germline ends. The CDR3 spans 14 residues. For the CDR3, the DNA is TGTGCCACCAGCAGAGATCGAGCCAGGGGTATGGCTTTCTTT. Encoded protein: CATSRDRARGMAFF.